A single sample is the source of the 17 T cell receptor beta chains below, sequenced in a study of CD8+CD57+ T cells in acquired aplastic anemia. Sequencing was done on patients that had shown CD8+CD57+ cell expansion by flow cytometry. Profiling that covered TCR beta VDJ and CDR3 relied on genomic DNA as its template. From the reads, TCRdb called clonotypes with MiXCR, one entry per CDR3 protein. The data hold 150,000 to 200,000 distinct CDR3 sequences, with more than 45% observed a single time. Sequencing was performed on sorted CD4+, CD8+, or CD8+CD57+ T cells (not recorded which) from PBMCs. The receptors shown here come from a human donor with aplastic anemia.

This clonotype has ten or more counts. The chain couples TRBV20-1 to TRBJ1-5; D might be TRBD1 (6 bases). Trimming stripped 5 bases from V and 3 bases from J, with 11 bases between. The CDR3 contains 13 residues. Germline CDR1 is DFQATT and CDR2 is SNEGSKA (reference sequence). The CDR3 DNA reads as TGCAGTGCTCACCGGGACAACAATCAGCCCCAGCATTTT. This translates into CSAHRDNNQPQHF.

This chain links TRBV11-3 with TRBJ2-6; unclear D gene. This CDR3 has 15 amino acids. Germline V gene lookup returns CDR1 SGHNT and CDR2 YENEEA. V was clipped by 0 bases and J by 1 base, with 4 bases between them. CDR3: CASSLDLSGANVLTF. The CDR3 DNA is TGTGCCAGCAGCTTAGACCTTTCTGGGGCCAACGTCCTGACTTTC.

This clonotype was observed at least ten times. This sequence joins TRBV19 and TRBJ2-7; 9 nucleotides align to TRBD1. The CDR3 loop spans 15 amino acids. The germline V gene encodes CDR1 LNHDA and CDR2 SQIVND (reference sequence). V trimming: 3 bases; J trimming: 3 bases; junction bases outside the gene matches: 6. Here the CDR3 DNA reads TGTGCCAGTAGTATTTCGACAGGGGGTAGCTACGAGCAGTACTTC. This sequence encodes CASSISTGGSYEQYF. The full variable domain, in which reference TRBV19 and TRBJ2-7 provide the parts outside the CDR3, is DGGITQSPKYLFRKEGQNVTLSCEQNLNHDAMYWYRQDPGQGLRLIYYSQIVNDFQKGDIAEGYSVSREKKESFPLTVTSAQKNPTAFYLCASSISTGGSYEQYFGPGTRLTVT.

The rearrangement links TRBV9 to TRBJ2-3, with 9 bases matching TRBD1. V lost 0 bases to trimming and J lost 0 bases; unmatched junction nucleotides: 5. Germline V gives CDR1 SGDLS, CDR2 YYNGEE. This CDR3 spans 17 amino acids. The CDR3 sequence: CASSVGGQGLSTDTQYF. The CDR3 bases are TGTGCCAGCAGCGTAGGAGGACAGGGGCTGAGCACAGATACGCAGTATTTT.

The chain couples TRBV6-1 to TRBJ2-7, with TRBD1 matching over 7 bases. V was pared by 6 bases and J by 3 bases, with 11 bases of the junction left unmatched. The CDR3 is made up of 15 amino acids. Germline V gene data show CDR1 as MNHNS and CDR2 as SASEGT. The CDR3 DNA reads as TGTGCCAGCAGCCAGGACAGGATGATGGACTACGAGCAGTACTTC. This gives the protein CASSQDRMMDYEQYF.

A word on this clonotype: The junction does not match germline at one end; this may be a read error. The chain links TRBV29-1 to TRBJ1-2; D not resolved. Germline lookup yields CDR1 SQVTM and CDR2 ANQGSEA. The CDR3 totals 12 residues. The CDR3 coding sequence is TGCAGCGTTGGGACGACTAACCATGGCTACACCTTC. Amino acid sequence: CSVGTTNHGYTF.

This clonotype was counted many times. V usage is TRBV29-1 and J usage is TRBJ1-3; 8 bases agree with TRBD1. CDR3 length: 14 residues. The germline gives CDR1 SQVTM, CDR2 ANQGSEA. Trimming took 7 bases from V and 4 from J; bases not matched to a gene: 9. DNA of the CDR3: TGCAGCGGATCGACAGGGGCAGGGGGAAACACCATATATTTT. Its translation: CSGSTGAGGNTIYF.

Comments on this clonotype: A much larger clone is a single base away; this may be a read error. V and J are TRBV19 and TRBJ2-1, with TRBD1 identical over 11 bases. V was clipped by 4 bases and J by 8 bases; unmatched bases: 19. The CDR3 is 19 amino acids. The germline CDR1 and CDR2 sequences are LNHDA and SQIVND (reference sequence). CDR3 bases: TGTGCCAGTAGTAAGAGGCGGGGGTCCAGGACAGGGGGCTTGGATGAGCAGTTCTTC. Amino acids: CASSKRRGSRTGGLDEQFF.

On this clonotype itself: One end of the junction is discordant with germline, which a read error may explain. The CDR3 spells CPSGLVPGWPEAFF. CDR3 DNA: TGTCCCAGTGGTTTGGTACCAGGGTGGCCTGAAGCTTTCTTT. The chain has TRBV12-3 or TRBV12-4 and TRBJ1-1; D is possibly TRBD1 (5 bases). This CDR3 is built from 14 residues.

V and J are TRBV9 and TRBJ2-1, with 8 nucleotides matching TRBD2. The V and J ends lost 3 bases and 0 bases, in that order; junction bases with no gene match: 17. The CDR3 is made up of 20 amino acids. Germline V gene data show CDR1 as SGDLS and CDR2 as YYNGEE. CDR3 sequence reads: CASSAPRTSQAVSSYNEQFF. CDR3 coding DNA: TGTGCCAGCAGCGCCCCTAGGACTAGCCAAGCGGTAAGCTCCTACAATGAGCAGTTCTTC.

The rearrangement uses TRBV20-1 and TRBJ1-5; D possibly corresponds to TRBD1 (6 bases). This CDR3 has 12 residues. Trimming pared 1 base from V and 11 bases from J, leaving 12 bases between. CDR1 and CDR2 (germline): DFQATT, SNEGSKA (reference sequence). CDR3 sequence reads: CSARGTESAQHF. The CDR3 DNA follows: TGCAGTGCTAGAGGGACAGAATCAGCCCAGCATTTT.

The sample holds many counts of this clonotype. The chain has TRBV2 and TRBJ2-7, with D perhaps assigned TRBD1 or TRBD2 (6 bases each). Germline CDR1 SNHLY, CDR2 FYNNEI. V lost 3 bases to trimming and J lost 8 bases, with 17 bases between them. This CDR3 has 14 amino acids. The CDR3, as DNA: TGTGCCAGCAGTGACCCGGGGGCTACTATCAAGCAGTACTTC. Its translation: CASSDPGATIKQYF.

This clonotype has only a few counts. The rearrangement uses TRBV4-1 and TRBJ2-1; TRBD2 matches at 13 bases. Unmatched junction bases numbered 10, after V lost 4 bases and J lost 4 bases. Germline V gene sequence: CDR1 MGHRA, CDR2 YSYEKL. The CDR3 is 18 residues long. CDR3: CASSLGGLAGSLYNEQFF. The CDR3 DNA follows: TGCGCCAGCAGCCTGGGGGGACTAGCGGGATCCCTTTACAATGAGCAGTTCTTC.

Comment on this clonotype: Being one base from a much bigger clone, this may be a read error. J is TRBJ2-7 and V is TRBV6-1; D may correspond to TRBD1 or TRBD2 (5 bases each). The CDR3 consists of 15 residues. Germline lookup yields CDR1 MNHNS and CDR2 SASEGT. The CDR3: CASSQGLDTRGEQCF. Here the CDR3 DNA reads TGTGCCAGCAGCCAAGGGCTTGACACCCGGGGCGAGCAGTGCTTC.

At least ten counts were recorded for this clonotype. The CDR3 spells CASSFGSTDTQYF. The CDR3 DNA follows: TGTGCCAGCAGCTTCGGTAGCACAGATACGCAGTATTTT. V and J are TRBV7-9 and TRBJ2-3; no clear D. Germline loops: CDR1 SEHNR, CDR2 FQNEAQ (reference sequence). This CDR3 region has 13 residues. V lost 3 bases to trimming and J lost 0 bases, with 4 bases between them.

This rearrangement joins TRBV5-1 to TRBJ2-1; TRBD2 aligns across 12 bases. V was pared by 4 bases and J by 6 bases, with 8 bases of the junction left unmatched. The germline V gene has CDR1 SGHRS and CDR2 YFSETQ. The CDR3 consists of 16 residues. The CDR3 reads CASSRTGLAGPNEQFF. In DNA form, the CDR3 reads TGCGCCAGCAGCCGAACCGGACTAGCGGGGCCCAATGAGCAGTTCTTC. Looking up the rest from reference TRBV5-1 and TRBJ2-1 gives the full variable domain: KAGVTQTPRYLIKTRGQQVTLSCSPISGHRSVSWYQQTPGQGLQFLFEYFSETQRNKGNFPGRFSGRQFSNSRSEMNVSTLELGDSALYLCASSRTGLAGPNEQFFGPGTRLTVL.

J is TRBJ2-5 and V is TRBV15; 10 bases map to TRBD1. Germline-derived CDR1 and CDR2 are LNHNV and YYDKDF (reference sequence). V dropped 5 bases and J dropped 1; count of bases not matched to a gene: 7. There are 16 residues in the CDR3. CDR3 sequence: CATSGWGQGIQETQYF. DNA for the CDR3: TGTGCCACCAGCGGATGGGGACAGGGGATCCAAGAGACCCAGTACTTC.